The present TCR beta chain was sequenced within a study of lymphopenia after photon versus proton radiotherapy. Whole-study results and caveats: After lymphocyte nadir, photon-treated repertoires showed oligoclonal expansion, especially CD8+ Temra. Relative stability marked proton patients; photon patients lost diversity and naive cells.

Repertoires were generated with immunoSEQ multiplex PCR, while TCRdb's copy carries only in-frame clones and drops some. The sample lists approximately 65,000 clones, 87% occurring once. The CDR3 is 14 residues long. V was clipped by 4 bases and J by 10 bases, with 16 bases between them. Germline loops: CDR1 SNHLY, CDR2 FYNNEI. As to this clone: Its antigen remains unidentified.

Specimen: peripheral blood, collected from a patient treated with proton-based radiotherapy. The TCR sequence derives from a man older than 75 with esophageal cancer. The chain employs TRBV2 and TRBJ1-4; the D is unclear. CDR3 nucleotides: TGTGCCAGCAGTGCCCGGGGTTTTGACGGAAAACTGTTTTTT. It yields the protein CASSARGFDGKLFF.